These 19 T cell receptor beta chains came from one sample sequenced in a study of blood T cells in healthy people across ages (dated by TCRdb to between 2014 and 2016). Preparation of the library involved 5' RACE. Reads for this sample came from an Illumina HiSeq 2500. The second PCR ran for about 7 to 11 cycles and used a J-beta primer mix along with a sample-barcoded 5' primer. TCRdb reanalyzed the raw reads on its own, using fastp at Q25 for trimming and MiXCR for clone calling, and kept in-frame beta chains. Entries that share a CDR3 protein sequence are merged under the most common genes and DNA. This sample holds approximately 810,000 distinct CDR3 sequences; under 40% were observed only once. The ten largest account for roughly 13% of the sample. Specimen: blood. The receptors here all came from a man in his late teens or twenties in good health.

This clonotype was recorded a few times. The CDR3 nucleotides are TGTGCCAGCAGCTTAGGCTCGGGGCCCTCCTACGAGCAGTACTTC. This sequence encodes CASSLGSGPSYEQYF. This chain connects TRBV7-2 to TRBJ2-7; D tentatively fits TRBD1 or TRBD2 (5 bases each). The CDR3 contains 15 residues. Germline lookup yields CDR1 SGHTA and CDR2 FQGNSA. Trimming left V 1 base short and J 0 bases short, with 10 bases between.

A remark on this clonotype: A much more abundant neighbour one base away suggests this may be a read error. V gene TRBV20-1 combines with J gene TRBJ2-7; a weak D match, TRBD2 (5 bases). Trimming took 6 bases from V and 1 from J, leaving 19 bases between them. The germline V gene has CDR1 DFQATT and CDR2 SNEGSKA (reference sequence). The CDR3 runs to 15 residues. The CDR3 bases are TGCAGTGCCCCCCTCTCGGGGTGCGCATCCTACGAGCAGTACTTC. Protein: CSAPLSGCASYEQYF.

This clonotype was observed at least ten times. This chain connects TRBV7-3 to TRBJ1-2, with 10 bases that match TRBD1. Unmatched junction bases numbered 8, after V lost 5 bases and J lost 5 bases. Germline assignment: CDR1 SGHTA and CDR2 FQGTGA. The CDR3 totals 15 residues. CDR3 protein: CASSPDRGLGYGYTF. CDR3 DNA: TGTGCCAGCAGCCCCGACAGGGGGCTAGGATATGGCTACACCTTC. Full variable domain (remainder filled in from reference TRBV7-3 and TRBJ1-2): GAGVSQTPSNKVTEKGKYVELRCDPISGHTALYWYRQSLGQGPEFLIYFQGTGAADDSGLPNDRFFAVRPEGSVSTLKIQRTERGDSAVYLCASSPDRGLGYGYTFGSGTRLTVV.

The count of this clonotype is one. The J gene is TRBJ1-1, the V gene TRBV4-1; D is perhaps TRBD1 (5 bases). This CDR3 has 17 residues. V shed 1 base and J shed 3 bases, with 18 bases lying between them. Germline V gene lookup returns CDR1 MGHRA and CDR2 YSYEKL. The CDR3 region has the DNA TGCGCCAGCAGCCAAGTCATTAGACGGGGCGTCTACACTGAAGCTTTCTTT. Residues: CASSQVIRRGVYTEAFF.

In regard to this clonotype: A much larger clone differs from this one at a single base, so this may be a read error. V and J are TRBV29-1 and TRBJ2-1; 9 bases are shared with TRBD2. Germline loops: CDR1 SQVTM, CDR2 ANQGSEA. The CDR3 loop spans 16 amino acids. The CDR3 protein is CSVGRSGGSSYNERFF. CDR3 sequence (DNA): TGCAGCGTTGGACGAAGCGGGGGGAGCTCCTACAATGAGCGGTTCTTC.

This chain joins TRBV3-1 and TRBJ2-1; D ambiguous. CDR1 and CDR2 (germline): LGHDT, YNNKEL (reference sequence). CDR3 size: 14 residues. The V end lost 1 base, the J end lost 9 bases, and 13 bases lay between the germline ends. The CDR3 protein is CASSQAIGVGEQFF. CDR3 nucleotides: TGTGCCAGCAGCCAAGCGATAGGAGTAGGTGAGCAGTTCTTC.

V usage is TRBV4-2 and J usage is TRBJ2-3, with a weak D call TRBD2 (5 bases). Looked up from germline, CDR1 is LGHNA and CDR2 is YNFKEQ. Deletions cut 2 bases from V and 4 bases from J, with 13 bases between. The CDR3 extends over 15 amino acids. In DNA, the CDR3 is TGTGCCAGCAGCCAAAGCGAAGGGAGTTCAGATACGCAGTATTTT. Translating gives CASSQSEGSSDTQYF.

This clonotype was seen more than once but under ten times. The chain employs TRBV20-1 and TRBJ2-1; tentative D call: TRBD2 (7 bases). Trimming shortened V by 0 bases and J by 7 bases, and 13 bases separated the two germline ends. The germline V gene encodes CDR1 DFQATT and CDR2 SNEGSKA (reference sequence). The CDR3 totals 14 residues. DNA for the CDR3: TGCAGTGCTAGAGACGGGGGGCGCGGGAATGAGCAGTTCTTC. It encodes CSARDGGRGNEQFF.

The rearrangement links TRBV20-1 to TRBJ1-2; D gene ambiguous. The CDR3 totals 13 residues. Trimming removed 3 bases at V and 5 bases at J, with 13 bases between. Germline V gives CDR1 DFQATT, CDR2 SNEGSKA (reference sequence). The CDR3 region is CSASRDSGYGYTF. Written as DNA, the CDR3 is TGCAGTGCTAGTAGGGATTCCGGGTATGGCTACACCTTC.

This clonotype was counted ten times or more. The chain joins TRBV9 to TRBJ2-3, with D maybe TRBD2 (7 bases). V was shortened by 0 bases and J by 6 bases, with 17 bases between the two germline ends. From germline, CDR1 is SGDLS and CDR2 YYNGEE. The CDR3 is made up of 16 amino acids. The CDR3 loop reads CASSVAAGAEMDTQYF. The CDR3 DNA is TGTGCCAGCAGCGTAGCTGCGGGGGCGGAAATGGATACGCAGTATTTT. The full variable domain, rest sourced from reference TRBV9 and TRBJ2-3, is DSGVTQTPKHLITATGQRVTLRCSPRSGDLSVYWYQQSLDQGLQFLIQYYNGEERAKGNILERFSAQQFPDLHSELNLSSLELGDSALYFCASSVAAGAEMDTQYFGPGTRLTVL.

The rearrangement uses TRBV5-1 and TRBJ2-5, with TRBD2 matching over 11 bases. This CDR3 spans 16 amino acids. The germline V gene has CDR1 SGHRS and CDR2 YFSETQ. V trimming: 4 bases; J trimming: 2 bases; junction bases outside the gene matches: 7. The CDR3 coding sequence is TGCGCCAGCAGCCGTTCTAGCGGGGGGAAACAAGAGACCCAGTACTTC. It codes for CASSRSSGGKQETQYF.

This clonotype was recorded a few times. V is TRBV27 and J is TRBJ1-2; TRBD1 might be the D (6 bases). Trimming pared 1 base from V and 5 bases from J, leaving 14 bases between. CDR1 MNHEY and CDR2 SMNVEV come from the germline V gene (reference sequence). The CDR3 is made up of 15 amino acids. The CDR3 DNA reads as TGTGCCAGCAGTTTATTCGGGGGCTATTGGTATGGCTACACCTTC. This encodes CASSLFGGYWYGYTF.

This clonotype is a singleton in its sample. The genes are TRBV2 and TRBJ2-5, with D perhaps matching TRBD1 or TRBD2 (5 bases each). The germline V gene has CDR1 SNHLY and CDR2 FYNNEI. V was cut by 6 bases and J by 11 bases, with 22 bases left in between. CDR3 size: 14 residues. This CDR3 is CASSGRLGVSEQYF. The CDR3 nucleotides read TGTGCCAGCAGCGGGCGTTTGGGGGTTAGTGAGCAGTACTTC.

This chain links TRBV4-1 with TRBJ2-5; D possibly corresponds to TRBD2 (6 bases). V was trimmed by 5 bases and J by 2 bases, leaving 15 bases between them. Germline V CDR1 and CDR2: MGHRA, YSYEKL. This CDR3 has 15 residues. CDR3 amino acids: CASSEGLAGQETQYF. The CDR3 DNA follows: TGCGCCAGCAGCGAAGGACTCGCGGGGCAAGAGACCCAGTACTTC.

The V gene is TRBV20-1, the J gene TRBJ2-5; D possibly matches TRBD1 or TRBD2 (5 bases each). The CDR3 covers 14 residues. Germline CDR1 is DFQATT and CDR2 is SNEGSKA (reference sequence). Trimming removed 6 bases at V and 11 bases at J, with 25 bases between. The CDR3 reads CSAARSGTYNEQYF. Written as DNA, the CDR3 is TGCAGTGCCGCTCGTTCGGGGACCTACAATGAGCAGTACTTC.

The CDR3 protein is CASSPNGGFFGEQYF. CDR3 DNA: TGTGCCAGCAGCCCGAACGGGGGGTTCTTCGGCGAGCAGTACTTC. The chain is built from TRBV9 and TRBJ2-4; 7 nucleotides agree with TRBD2. The J call may be wrong; the DNA end is better matched by TRBJ2-7. Looked up from germline, CDR1 is SGDLS and CDR2 is YYNGEE. The CDR3 extends over 15 amino acids.

The chain links TRBV11-2 to TRBJ2-7; D is undetermined. The length of the CDR3 is 15 residues. V lost 5 bases and J 0 bases, leaving 14 bases between the germline ends. CDR1 SGHAT and CDR2 FQNNGV come from the germline V gene. The CDR3 coding sequence is TGTGCCAGCAGCCGGCTATCGGCCCCCTCCTACGAGCAGTACTTC. Its protein product is CASSRLSAPSYEQYF. Full variable domain (outside the CDR3, taken from reference TRBV11-2 and TRBJ2-7): EAGVAQSPRYKIIEKRQSVAFWCNPISGHATLYWYQQILGQGPKLLIQFQNNGVVDDSQLPKDRFSAERLKGVDSTLKIQPAKLEDSAVYLCASSRLSAPSYEQYFGPGTRLTVT.

The chain uses TRBV7-3 and TRBJ2-3, with TRBD2 matching 8 bases. This CDR3 comprises 15 residues. Trimming cost V 3 bases and J 5 bases; bases outside gene matches: 7. CDR1 is SGHTA, CDR2 FQGTGA, per germline. The CDR3 loop is CASSFTGGVKDTQYF. The CDR3 nucleotides read TGTGCCAGCAGCTTCACCGGGGGGGTGAAAGATACGCAGTATTTT.

V and J are TRBV7-8 and TRBJ1-1; no clear D gene. CDR3 size: 17 residues. CDR1 and CDR2 from the germline V gene are SGHVS and FQNEAQ. The V end was cut by 0 bases, the J end by 3 bases, with 17 bases between. The CDR3 sequence is CASSLAEGFRVDTEAFF. The CDR3 DNA is TGTGCCAGCAGCTTAGCGGAAGGTTTTAGGGTGGACACTGAAGCTTTCTTT.